The 2 T cell receptor beta chains below all came from one sample that was sequenced in a study of blood T cell repertoires in COVID-19. The table came from immunoSEQ multiplex PCR; TCRdb's copy has only in-frame clones and leaves some out. The data show a few hundred thousand clones, roughly 88% seen once. The sample was peripheral blood. The receptor source for this set is a human donor with COVID-19, enrolled during active disease. The donor label of this sample is uncertain.

The rearrangement uses TRBV5-6 and TRBJ2-7; TRBD1 matches 8 bases. The CDR3 is made up of 18 amino acids. Losses at the gene ends were 2 bases for V and 5 bases for J; bases not matched to a gene: 18. In germline, CDR1 is SGHDT, CDR2 YYEEEE. CDR3 loop: CASSFPQRVDRGGDEQYF. CDR3 in DNA: TGTGCCAGCAGCTTCCCCCAGCGGGTCGACAGGGGCGGCGACGAGCAGTACTTC. The complete variable domain, with remaining parts taken from reference TRBV5-6 and TRBJ2-7, reads DAGVTQSPTHLIKTRGQQVTLRCSPKSGHDTVSWYQQALGQGPQFIFQYYEEEERQRGNFPDRFSGHQFPNYSSELNVNALLLGDSALYLCASSFPQRVDRGGDEQYFGPGTRLTVT.

CDR3 residues: CASSVPGQGGTEAFF. CDR3 in DNA: TGTGCCAGCAGCGTCCCGGGACAGGGAGGTACTGAAGCTTTCTTT. J is TRBJ1-1 and V is TRBV9, with 9 positions matching TRBD1. V was clipped by 2 bases and J by 5 bases; unmatched bases: 7. The CDR3 loop spans 15 amino acids. Per the germline V gene, CDR1 is SGDLS and CDR2 is YYNGEE.